Listed here is a single T cell receptor beta chain. Only one count was recorded for this clone. The target of this receptor is not known. Within one base of it there is no much larger clone, and no base qualities were kept. The data were obtained in a study of cytomegalovirus exposure and HLA in healthy donors (dated 2017 in TCRdb). The study in broad terms: In an earlier analysis of around 540 of the donors, 276 Gb of sequence data and 90 million to 120 million unique TCR beta sequences from 180 million or so T cells were reported. The study used immunosequencing to profile the T cell repertoires of several hundred subjects and linked those repertoires to cytomegalovirus serostatus. HLA typing included class I and class II loci at four-digit resolution. All discovery cohort repertoires had been generated on a single sequencing platform. In the later analysis, no new phenotypic data were used to find candidate immune exposures; instead, reliance was placed on TCR beta sequences and their occurrence across donors. In an earlier analysis of 500 to 650 of the donors, high-throughput TCR beta sequencing was used to judge whether each TCR beta V gene segment behaved as functional or pseudogenic. A later analysis re-analyzed previously published TCR beta repertoires from 500 to 700 donors and added high-resolution HLA genotyping to study TCR occurrence patterns. In a later genetic analysis, genome-wide SNP genotypes for about three fifths of the roughly 670 donors were used, and that subset was treated as a discovery cohort. Of the 350 to 450 genotyped donors, over 80% were placed in the genetic ancestry cluster associated with self-reported Caucasian donors. Among approximately 370 genotyped donors of the cohort, an average of approximately 200,000 unique TCR beta nucleotide sequences was sequenced per donor, of which roughly 17% were non-productive. Roughly 5 DR-DQ haplotypes were handled as single units for association and clustering because linkage in the cohort was strong. High-throughput TCR immunosequencing, statistical association of individual TCRs with disease status, and machine learning were combined to predict cytomegalovirus infection status. Along with the roughly 700-subject first cohort, a separate validation cohort of approximately 110 different subjects was used. Alongside the repertoire data, information on donor age, sex, ethnicity and CMV serostatus was compiled. Typing coverage varied by locus: roughly 620-640 donors for A, B, C, DRB1 and DQB1; approximately 500 for DQA1; about 600 for DPA1; roughly 470 for DPB1. The aim of the study was to test whether cataloging public T cell receptors could identify signatures of past pathogen exposure. An early release that covered some 630 HLA-typed donors contained approximately 320 gigabases of sequencing data and around 80 million unique TCR sequences. Here is what the overall study found, with its caveats: The classifier was reported to diagnose cytomegalovirus status with high specificity and sensitivity in both the original and validation cohorts. In a later genetic analysis, a missense DCLRE1C variant was associated with V-gene and J-gene trimming of TCR beta chains, and the association was replicated in an independent cohort. Linkage disequilibrium might explain the correlated functional status among segregating V segments, but an unknown experimental factor could not be ruled out. When HLA alleles, especially DR and DQ, strongly co-occurred, TCR associations were difficult to assign to individual alleles. Compared with equally common non-associated chains, HLA-associated TCR beta chains in a later analysis were more clonally expanded and had lower generation probabilities. According to a later analysis, parvovirus B19, influenza, CMV and Epstein-Barr virus appeared linked to several top co-occurrence clusters. A further reported finding was that TCR beta sequences accurately predicted the HLA-A and HLA-B alleles for most subjects in the first cohort. The presence/absence analyses assumed that sequencing depth was roughly uniform across donors, and that assumption may not be true. For the cohort, immune exposure information was limited to CMV serostatus. Some IMGT-functional V segments, including TRBV6-2 and TRBV6-3, could not be told apart with the 87-base-pair reads, so those segments were excluded. According to a later analysis, TCR association rates differed among HLA loci, with DRB1 alleles showing the most associated TCRs and HLA-C alleles showing the fewest. The study listed approximately 150 TCR beta chains as associated with cytomegalovirus. Across donors, most TCR sequences were observed very rarely, whereas some public TCRs were present in many individuals. Specific HLA alleles were associated with 15,000 to 20,000 TCR beta sequences at a false discovery rate of 0.05 in a later analysis. Broadly in line with IMGT annotations, most TCR beta V segments showed up in productive rearrangements about 87% or about 30% of the time in an earlier analysis of roughly 590 of the donors. A later analysis found that most CMV-associated TCR beta chains appeared HLA-restricted, with HLA associations seemingly driven largely by CMV exposure. The earlier analysis of about 600 of the donors excluded some 15 rarely observed V segments, including chromosome 9 orphons, because counts were too low. The cohort was sequenced for TCR beta chains only, and without alpha or paired-chain data the features that could be detected were limited. In vitro tests confirmed that a few of the cytomegalovirus-associated TCR beta chains recognize cytomegalovirus antigens. Because some donors lacked HLA typing at each locus, the association tests relied only on the typed subset. The authors suggested that the approach could potentially be generalized to other disease states and immunological phenotypes. The sequencing pipeline was judged likely to have produced a cluster of highly shared sequence variants as a technical artifact. Compared with the roughly 720-donor mean, donors in an Asian-associated ancestry cluster had fewer N-insertions in productive TCRs, according to a later genetic analysis.

The cohort was made up of 500 to 800 healthy bone marrow donors. Cohort members were all nominally healthy when sampled, although unrecorded immune exposures were likely present. The donor was CMV seronegative and was included in the group of hundreds of seronegative cohort members. Every donor gave a peripheral blood sample, and the peripheral blood mononuclear cells from that sample were used for TCR beta sequencing. Genomic DNA extraction from the blood cell samples was performed with the Qiagen DNeasy Blood Extraction Kit. The germline ends are 14 bases apart after V is trimmed by 5 bases and J by 7 bases. CDR1 SGHRS and CDR2 YFSETQ are derived from the germline V gene. The CDR3 measures 13 amino acids from cysteine to phenylalanine. The retained sequence is limited to the CDR3, 39 bases, with the frame set at the first base. The library was built by means of the immunoSEQ multiplex PCR assay. For the multiplex PCR, a mixture combining 60 forward primers for TCR Vbeta segments and 13 reverse primers for TCR Jbeta segments was used. Amplification of the CDR3 region of rearranged TCR beta genes was performed with a multiplex PCR assay on genomic DNA. Amplified TCR beta libraries were sequenced as 87-base-pair reads on the Illumina HiSeq System. The original pipeline was this. Across the roughly 640 repertoires, a later analysis counted approximately 75 million unique TCR beta chains, roughly 11 million of which were shared by at least two donors. Raw reads were error-corrected and collapsed into unique sequences with a nearest-neighbor algorithm that merged closely related sequences to remove PCR and sequencing errors. Alignment of CDR3 sequences to IMGT reference sequences was used to assign V, D and J gene segments. For a sequence to be retained, a match of at least six nucleotides to both a V gene segment and a J gene segment was required. A rearrangement counted as productive if the CDR3 had no stop codons and remained in frame with V and J, and every other rearrangement counted as non-productive. CDR3 was defined according to IMGT convention as the region running from the second conserved V-encoded cysteine to the conserved J-encoded phenylalanine. Sequences without an unambiguous match to a single V gene segment were excluded from the earlier analysis of several hundred of the donors. An earlier analysis of some 500 of the donors classified V segments as functional when productive rearrangements were above 56.7% and as segregating when the standard deviation between donors was above 5%. A statistical classification framework was built to diagnose cytomegalovirus status from the catalog of TCR beta chain sequences. In a later analysis, V and J genes were assigned by comparing TCR nucleotide sequences against IMGT/GENE-DB human TR gene sequences. A later analysis assigned CDR3 sequences and most-parsimonious VDJ recombination scenarios with the TCRdist pipeline. In a later analysis, each TCR beta chain was defined by its CDR3 amino acid sequence together with its V-gene family, and reads without a unique V-gene family were excluded. A later analysis removed 450 to 600 highly shared, low-generation-probability nucleotide sequences to deal with suspected cross-contamination and a sequencing artifact. In a later analysis, a clonal expansion index for each public chain was calculated from normalized within-repertoire ranks of inferred template counts. In a later analysis, generation probabilities were computed with a VDJ recombination model fitted to out-of-frame rearrangements, and the resulting probabilities were checked against IGoR. In a later analysis, TCR-TCR, TCR-HLA and TCR-CMV co-occurrence was scored with hypergeometric tests, and a repertoire-size bias correction was applied to TCR pairs. In a later analysis, false discovery rates were estimated by permuting HLA or CMV assignments 20 times. In a later analysis, co-occurring TCRs were grouped using DBSCAN, and TCRdist sequence similarity was added for clustering within HLA-allele-positive subsets. Repertoires with fewer than 30,000 or more than 120,000 public chains were left out of co-occurrence clustering, as were a handful of repertoires with anomalous nucleotide sharing. TCRdb retrieved this table from immuneACCESS and kept in-frame rearrangements only. Not all clones are present; in checked studies, unresolved V genes account for under half, and no reason is known for the remainder. The DNA was the basis for D and trimming; V, J and clone size are from that table. The sample records 100,000 to 150,000 clones, about 82% of which are singletons. Of the sample, 1.5% to 2.5% is held by the ten largest clones.

This sequence was found in a man aged 45 to 65 in good health and CMV-seronegative. Recombination joined TRBV5-1 with TRBJ2-3, and possibly TRBD1, on 5 matching bases. The sample was PBMCs. The CDR3 protein: CASRSTSGNTQYF. DNA sequence: TGCGCCAGCAGATCGACATCAGGGAATACGCAGTATTTT.